The rows below give T cell receptor delta chains drawn from one sample of a study of gamma-delta chains in newborns, infants, children. TCRdb reanalyzed the reads using CATT. Here the sample spans 4,000 to 6,000 delta-chain clones, 3% to 3.5% being singletons. Material for sequencing was blood. The receptors come from a child who was a newborn, infant or young child, either healthy, febrile or measles-vaccinated (not recorded which). The CDR3 runs from the conserved cysteine through the conserved F or W. A D gene is named only where the DNA matches it firmly. Not every row has a clone size; where given, it reads once, few, many or a size class.

v_call,j_call,d_call,clone_size,cdr3_nt,cdr3_aa
TRDV2,TRDJ1,TRDD3,few,TGTGCCTGTGACACCTGGGGGATACGTAAACTCATCTTT,CACDTWGIRKLIF
TRDV2,TRDJ3,-,few,TGTGCCTGTGACAGTACTGGGCTTTCCTGGGACACCCGACAGATGTTTTTC,CACDSTGLSWDTRQMFF
TRDV2,TRDJ3,-,medium-sized,TGTGCCTGTGACTCATTACTGGCCTGGGACACCCGACAGATGTTTTTC,CACDSLLAWDTRQMFF
TRAV29/DV5,TRDJ2,TRDD3,few,TGTGCAGCAAGTTACCTTCCTACTCCTGGGGGATACCGAGCTTTGACAGCACAACTCTTCTTC,CAASYLPTPGGYRALTAQLFF
TRDV1,TRDJ2,-,few,TGTGCTCTTGGGGAACTGGCCTTCACTTCATTGACAGCACAACTCTTCTTT,CALGELAFTSLTAQLFF
TRDV2,TRDJ1,TRDD3,medium-sized,TGTGCCTGTGACGGGATACGCTCCGATAAACTCATCTTT,CACDGIRSDKLIF
TRDV3,TRDJ1,TRDD3,few,TGTGCCTTTTTACTACGGGGGATACGCGAAACCGATAAACTCATCTTT,CAFLLRGIRETDKLIF
TRDV1,TRDJ1,-,-,TGTGCTCTTGGGGAACTAGGCCTACTCGGGGGAGTTTACACCGATAAACTCATCTTT,CALGELGLLGGVYTDKLIF
TRDV2,TRDJ1,-,-,TGTGCCTGTGACGAGGGGTCGTACACCGATAAACTCATCTTT,CACDEGSYTDKLIF
TRDV1,TRDJ1,TRDD3,few,TGTGCTCTTGGGGAACGAGAGGGATACCCGTACACCGATAAACTCATCTTT,CALGEREGYPYTDKLIF
TRDV2,TRDJ3,-,-,TGTGCCTGTGACACCGTAAATACGCGCTCCTGGGACACCCGACAGATGTTTTTC,CACDTVNTRSWDTRQMFF
TRDV2,TRDJ3,-,few,TGTGCCTGTGACACCGTTGGGGGCCTTCCCTGGGACACCCGACAGATGTTTTTC,CACDTVGGLPWDTRQMFF
TRDV2,TRDJ3,TRDD3,-,TGTGCCTGTGACAAGCGGGATACGTGGTCCTGGGACACCCGACAGATGTTTTTC,CACDKRDTWSWDTRQMFF
TRDV2,TRDJ3,TRDD3,-,TGTGCCTGTGACCTACTGGGGGATACCCGGGACACCCGACAGATGTTTTTC,CACDLLGDTRDTRQMFF
TRDV2,TRDJ3,TRDD3,-,TGTGCCTGTGACCCAGTACTGGGGAAGAGCTCCTGGGACACCCGACAGATGTTTTTC,CACDPVLGKSSWDTRQMFF
TRDV2,TRDJ3,TRDD3,few,TGTGCCTGTGACGGTACTGGGGGCCTCCTCTCCTGGGACACCCGACAGATGTTTTTC,CACDGTGGLLSWDTRQMFF
TRDV2,TRDJ3,TRDD3,few,TGTGCCTGTGACGCACTGGGGGACGGCTCCTGGGACACCCGACAGATGTTTTTC,CACDALGDGSWDTRQMFF
TRDV1,TRDJ1,TRDD3,few,TGTGCTCTTGGGGGCCGTTTCCTCCCCGTTACTGGGGATACGTGGACCGATAAACTCATCTTT,CALGGRFLPVTGDTWTDKLIF
TRDV2,TRDJ3,TRDD3,few,TGTGCCTGTGACACCGTCCGGGGGATACGCCCTAGCTCCTGGGACACCCGACAGATGTTTTTC,CACDTVRGIRPSSWDTRQMFF
TRDV2,TRDJ1,TRDD3,few,TGTGCCTGTGACACTGGGGGATACGATAAACTCATCTTT,CACDTGGYDKLIF
TRDV2,TRDJ2,-,-,TGTGCCTGTGACAGATTAGGGGATACAGCACAACTCTTCTTT,CACDRLGDTAQLFF
TRDV2,TRDJ1,TRDD3,-,TGTGCCTGTGACACCTGGGGGAGGACCGATAAACTCATCTTT,CACDTWGRTDKLIF
TRDV2,TRDJ2,TRDD3,medium-sized,TGTGCCTGTGACAAACTGGGGGATTTGACAGCACAACTCTTCTTT,CACDKLGDLTAQLFF
TRDV1,TRDJ1,-,few,TGTGCTCTTGGGGAAGGAGGGCTTTGTCCCTACACCGATAAACTCATCTTT,CALGEGGLCPYTDKLIF
TRAV29/DV5,TRDJ1,TRDD3,-,TGTGCAGCGAAGGGACCTAAGGGGATACGCTGGTACACCGATAAACTCATCTTT,CAAKGPKGIRWYTDKLIF
TRDV2,TRDJ1,TRDD3,medium-sized,TGTGCCTGTGACAGACTCCTTACTGGGGGATACGCCGATAAACTCATCTTT,CACDRLLTGGYADKLIF
TRDV2,TRDJ3,TRDD3,-,TGTGCCTGTGACACCTGGAGCGGTACTGGGGGTACTGCTAGCTCCTGGGACACCCGACAGATGTTTTTC,CACDTWSGTGGTASSWDTRQMFF
TRDV2,TRDJ3,TRDD3,few,TGTGCCTGTGACGTACTGGGGGAGAGCTCCTGGGACACCCGACAGATGTTTTTT,CACDVLGESSWDTRQMFF
TRDV2,TRDJ3,TRDD3,medium-sized,TGTGCCTGTGACGGACCGGCGCTGGGGGCCAGCTCCTGGGACACCCGACAGATGTTTTTC,CACDGPALGASSWDTRQMFF
TRDV2,TRDJ3,TRDD3,medium-sized,TGTGCCTGTGACACCGTACTGGGGGATACGACCTGGGACACCCGACAGATGTTTTTC,CACDTVLGDTTWDTRQMFF
TRDV2,TRDJ3,-,medium-sized,TGTGCCTGTGACACCGTGCGCCCCTGGGACACCCGACAGATGTTTTTC,CACDTVRPWDTRQMFF
TRDV2,TRDJ3,TRDD3,medium-sized,TGTGCCTGTGACACCGTACTGGGGGCCTCCTGGGACACCCGACAGATGTTTTTC,CACDTVLGASWDTRQMFF
TRDV1,TRDJ1,TRDD3,few,TGTGCTCTTGGGGAACCCCCCCTACGGTGGACTGGGGGCACCGATAAACTCATCTTT,CALGEPPLRWTGGTDKLIF
TRDV2,TRDJ2,TRDD3,-,TGTGCCTGTGACACCTGGGGGATCTCAGCACAACTCTTCTTT,CACDTWGISAQLFF
TRAV29/DV5,TRDJ2,TRDD3,few,TGTGCAGCAAGCGGGCGGTTAGGTGGTGGGGGATACGCTTTGACAGCACAACTCTTCTTT,CAASGRLGGGGYALTAQLFF
TRDV2,TRDJ3,TRDD3,medium-sized,TGTGCCTGTGACACCGTGGGGGATACCGGGGACACCCGACAGATGTTTTTC,CACDTVGDTGDTRQMFF
TRDV1,TRDJ3,-,few,TGTGCTCTTGGGGACTCTTCCTACGGTACTGGGGGAAATTCCTGGGACACCCGACAGATGTTTTTC,CALGDSSYGTGGNSWDTRQMFF
TRDV2,TRDJ3,TRDD3,-,TGTGCCTGTGACTATACTGGGGGATACGCCTTCTCCTGGGACACCCGACAGATGTTTTTC,CACDYTGGYAFSWDTRQMFF
TRDV2,TRDJ3,TRDD3,few,TGTGCCTGTGACGCCGGCTGGGGGACGAGCTCCTGGGACACCCGACAGATGTTTTTC,CACDAGWGTSSWDTRQMFF
TRDV2,TRDJ2,TRDD3,few,TGTGCCTGTGACACCGTACTGGGGGATACTTTGACAGCACAACTCTTCTTT,CACDTVLGDTLTAQLFF
TRDV2,TRDJ2,TRDD3,medium-sized,TGTGCCTGTGACACCGGGGATACTTTGACAGCACAACTCTTCTTT,CACDTGDTLTAQLFF
TRDV2,TRDJ2,TRDD3,-,TGTGCCTGTGACGGGCTTACTGGGGGATACGGGACAGCACAACTCTTCTTT,CACDGLTGGYGTAQLFF
TRDV2,TRDJ3,-,few,TGTGCCTGTGACCTACTGGGGGACACCCGACAGATGTTTTTC,CACDLLGDTRQMFF
TRDV1,TRDJ1,-,-,TGTGCTCTTGGGGGCCCGGCCTATACGCCCCCTGGGATATCCGATAAACTCATCTTT,CALGGPAYTPPGISDKLIF
TRDV1,TRDJ1,TRDD3,-,TGTGCTCTTGGGGAACGGGGCCACATTCGTACTGGGGGATACCCCGATAAACTCATCTTT,CALGERGHIRTGGYPDKLIF
TRDV2,TRDJ3,TRDD3,few,TGTGCCTGTGACACCGTACTGGGGGATAAAAGCTCCTGGGACACCCGACAGATGTTTTTC,CACDTVLGDKSSWDTRQMFF
TRDV2,TRDJ3,TRDD3,few,TGTGCCTGTGACACTCCGAGTACTGGGGGATACCCCTCCTGGGACACCCGACAGATGTTTTTC,CACDTPSTGGYPSWDTRQMFF
TRDV2,TRDJ2,TRDD3,few,TGTGCCTGTGGCGCTACTGGGGGATACGAGGCAGCACAACTCTTCTTT,CACGATGGYEAAQLFF
TRDV2,TRDJ1,-,-,TGTGCCTATGACACCGCGGGGGACACCGATAAACTCATCTTT,CAYDTAGDTDKLIF
TRDV2,TRDJ3,TRDD3,-,TGTGCCTGTGACACCGCTCGGAACTACTGGGGGAAGAGCTCCTGGGACACCCGACAGATGTTTTTC,CACDTARNYWGKSSWDTRQMFF
TRDV2,TRDJ3,-,medium-sized,TGTGCCTGTGACACCGTGGGCCGACACTCCTGGGACACCCGACAGATGTTTTTC,CACDTVGRHSWDTRQMFF
TRDV2,TRDJ1,TRDD3,medium-sized,TGTGCCTGTGACAGACTGGGGGATACGCAACTCATCTTT,CACDRLGDTQLIF
TRDV1,TRDJ1,TRDD3,-,TGTGCTCTTGGGGAACTAAGATCCTACTGGGGATACGAAGGGGGCGATAAACTCATCTTT,CALGELRSYWGYEGGDKLIF
TRDV2,TRDJ3,-,few,TGTGCCTGTGACACCGCTGACTCCACTTCACGCTGGGACACCCGACAGATGTTTTTC,CACDTADSTSRWDTRQMFF
TRDV2,TRDJ3,TRDD3,few,TGTGCCTGTGACACCGTTCTACTGGGGGATGCCTGGGACACCCGACAGATGTTTTTC,CACDTVLLGDAWDTRQMFF
TRDV2,TRDJ3,TRDD3,-,TGTGCCTGTGACGTACTGGGGGATTTCGGCTCCTGGGACACCCGACAGATGTTTTTC,CACDVLGDFGSWDTRQMFF
TRDV1,TRDJ1,-,few,TGTGCTCTTGGGACGCTTCCTACGCCGCGCAAACTGGGGGTCTCCCCGGGGAGAACCGATAAACTCATCTTT,CALGTLPTPRKLGVSPGRTDKLIF
TRDV2,TRDJ3,TRDD3,few,TGTGCCTGTGACACCGGGGGATACCGGACCTGGGACACCCGACAGATGTTTTTC,CACDTGGYRTWDTRQMFF
TRDV2,TRDJ3,TRDD3,medium-sized,TGTGCCTGTGACGTACTGGGGGATATTTCCTGGGACACCCGACAGATGTTTTTC,CACDVLGDISWDTRQMFF
TRDV3,TRDJ1,-,-,TGTGCCTTTGGCGTATTGGGGGTCAAGTACACCGATAAACTCATCTTT,CAFGVLGVKYTDKLIF